The present T cell receptor beta chain was sequenced within a study of blood T cell repertoires in COVID-19. About the study: There were acute and convalescent COVID-19 samples, and they came from the United States, Italy and Spain. Sample material is recorded as cDNA or gDNA derived from T cells, B-cell-depleted T cells, or PBMCs.

The CDR3 is 15 residues long. Per the germline V gene, CDR1 is SGHRS and CDR2 is YFSETQ. Trimming pared 0 bases from V and 1 base from J, leaving 10 bases between. Only in-frame clones appear in the TCRdb table, and some are missing; sequencing was by immunoSEQ multiplex PCR. The sample has 110,000 or so clones; 85% to 90% are singletons. Input material: peripheral blood. The rearrangement uses TRBV5-1 and TRBJ1-1; D is undetermined. The clonotype comes from a woman aged 50 to 65 with acute or convalescent COVID-19. The chain's CDR3 is CASSLAASGNTEAFF. The CDR3 region has the DNA TGCGCCAGCAGCTTGGCCGCCAGCGGGAACACTGAAGCTTTCTTT.